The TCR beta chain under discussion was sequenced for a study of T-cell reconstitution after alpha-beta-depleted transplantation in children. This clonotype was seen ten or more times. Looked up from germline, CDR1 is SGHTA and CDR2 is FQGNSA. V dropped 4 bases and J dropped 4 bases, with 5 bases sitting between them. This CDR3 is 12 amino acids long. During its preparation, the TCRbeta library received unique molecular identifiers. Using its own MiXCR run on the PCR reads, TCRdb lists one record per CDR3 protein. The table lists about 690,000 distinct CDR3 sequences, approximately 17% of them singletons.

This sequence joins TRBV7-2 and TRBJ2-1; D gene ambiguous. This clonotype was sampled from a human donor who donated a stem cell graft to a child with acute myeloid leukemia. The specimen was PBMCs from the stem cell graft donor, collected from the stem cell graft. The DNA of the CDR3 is TGTGCCAGCAGCTCACAGTACAATGAGCAGTTCTTC. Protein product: CASSSQYNEQFF. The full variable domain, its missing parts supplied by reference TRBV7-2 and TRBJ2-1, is GAGVSQSPSNKVTEKGKDVELRCDPISGHTALYWYRQSLGQGLEFLIYFQGNSAPDKSGLPSDRFSAERTGGSVSTLTIQRTQQEDSAVYLCASSSQYNEQFFGPGTRLTVL.